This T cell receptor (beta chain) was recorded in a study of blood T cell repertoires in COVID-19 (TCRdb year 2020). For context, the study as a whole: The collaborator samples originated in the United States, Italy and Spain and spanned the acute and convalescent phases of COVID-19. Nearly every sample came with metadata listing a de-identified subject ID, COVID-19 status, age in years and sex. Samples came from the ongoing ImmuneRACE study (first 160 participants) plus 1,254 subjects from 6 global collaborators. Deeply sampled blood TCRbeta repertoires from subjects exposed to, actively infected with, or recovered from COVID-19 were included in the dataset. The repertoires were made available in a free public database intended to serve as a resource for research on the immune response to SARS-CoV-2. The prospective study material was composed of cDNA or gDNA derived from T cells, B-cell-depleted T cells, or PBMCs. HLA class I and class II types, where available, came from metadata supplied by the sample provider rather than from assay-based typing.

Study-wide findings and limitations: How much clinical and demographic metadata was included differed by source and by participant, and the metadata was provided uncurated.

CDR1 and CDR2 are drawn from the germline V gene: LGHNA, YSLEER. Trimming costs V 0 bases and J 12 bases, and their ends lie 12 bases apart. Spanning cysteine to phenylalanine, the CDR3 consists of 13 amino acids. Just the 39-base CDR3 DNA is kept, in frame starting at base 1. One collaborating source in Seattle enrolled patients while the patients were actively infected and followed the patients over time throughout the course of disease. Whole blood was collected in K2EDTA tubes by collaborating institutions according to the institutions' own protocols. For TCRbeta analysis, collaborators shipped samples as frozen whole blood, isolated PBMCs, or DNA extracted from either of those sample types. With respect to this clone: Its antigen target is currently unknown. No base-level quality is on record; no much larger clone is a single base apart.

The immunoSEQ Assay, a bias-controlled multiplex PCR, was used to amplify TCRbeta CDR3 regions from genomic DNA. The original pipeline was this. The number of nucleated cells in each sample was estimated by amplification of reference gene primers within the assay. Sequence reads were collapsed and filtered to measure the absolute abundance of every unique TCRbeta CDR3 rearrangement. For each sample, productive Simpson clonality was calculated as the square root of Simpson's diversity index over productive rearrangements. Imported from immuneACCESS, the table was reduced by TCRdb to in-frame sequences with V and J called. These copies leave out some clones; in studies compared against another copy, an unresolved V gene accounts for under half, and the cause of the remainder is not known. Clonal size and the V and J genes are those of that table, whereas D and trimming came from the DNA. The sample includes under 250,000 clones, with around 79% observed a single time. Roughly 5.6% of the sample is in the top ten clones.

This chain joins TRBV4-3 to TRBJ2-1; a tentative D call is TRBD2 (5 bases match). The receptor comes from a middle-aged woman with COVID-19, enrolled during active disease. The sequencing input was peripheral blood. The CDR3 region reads CASSQDRRTAQFF. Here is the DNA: TGCGCCAGCAGCCAAGATAGGAGGACGGCGCAGTTCTTC.